Shown below are 26 T cell receptor beta chains from a single sample sequenced in a study of T cells in localized non-small cell lung cancer. Repertoires were generated with immunoSEQ multiplex PCR, while TCRdb's copy carries only in-frame clones and drops some. This table holds 30,000 to 40,000 clones, 75% to 90% found once. The material was peripheral blood, obtained before any cancer treatment. The receptor source for this set is a man aged 40-75 years with stage I lung adenocarcinoma.

The chain recombines TRBV2 with TRBJ1-6; no definite D call. The ends were cut back, 3 bases at V and 3 bases at J, with 3 bases in the middle. The CDR3 extends over 13 amino acids. Looked up from germline, CDR1 is SNHLY and CDR2 is FYNNEI. The CDR3 DNA reads TGTGCCAGCAGTGACGGCTATAATTCACCCCTCCACTTT. Its protein is CASSDGYNSPLHF. The whole variable domain, filled in from reference TRBV2 and TRBJ1-6, reads EPEVTQTPSHQVTQMGQEVILRCVPISNHLYFYWYRQILGQKVEFLVSFYNNEISEKSEIFDDQFSVERPDGSNFTLKIRSTKLEDSAMYFCASSDGYNSPLHFGNGTRLTVT.

The gene calls are TRBV2 and TRBJ2-3, with D tentatively TRBD1 or TRBD2 (6 bases each). The ends were cut back, 4 bases at V and 2 bases at J, with 13 bases in the middle. This CDR3 is 15 amino acids long. Germline assignment: CDR1 SNHLY and CDR2 FYNNEI. The CDR3 reads CASSAGAVSTDTQYF. CDR3 coding DNA: TGTGCCAGCAGTGCGGGGGCCGTCTCCACAGATACGCAGTATTTT.

The rearrangement links TRBV6-1 to TRBJ1-5; D call uncertain. This CDR3 is 14 amino acids long. The V gene's germline CDR1 is MNHNS and CDR2 SASEGT. V shed 1 base and J shed 11 bases, with 15 bases lying between them. DNA for the CDR3: TGTGCCAGCAGTGAAGGGAATCCATTTTCGGCCCAGCATTTT. Translated: CASSEGNPFSAQHF.

The rearrangement joins TRBV2 to TRBJ2-5, with 10 bases matching TRBD2. The CDR3 loop spans 15 amino acids. CDR1 is SNHLY, CDR2 FYNNEI, per germline. The J segment lost 5 bases and the V segment lost 6 bases, leaving 9 bases of the junction unmatched. The CDR3 spells CASRGTSGVRETQYF. In DNA, the CDR3 is TGTGCCAGCAGAGGCACTAGCGGGGTCAGGGAGACCCAGTACTTC.

This clone showed up just once. V gene TRBV5-5 combines with J gene TRBJ1-2, with a tentative D call TRBD1 (6 bases). Looked up from germline, CDR1 is SGHKS and CDR2 is YYEKEE (reference sequence). Between the trimmed V and J ends, which lost 3 bases and 8 bases, there was a span of 14 bases. CDR3 length equals 13 residues. CDR3 amino acids: CASSSTGVGGYTF. The CDR3 DNA sequence: TGTGCCAGCAGCTCGACAGGTGTTGGGGGCTACACCTTC.

This chain links TRBV2 with TRBJ1-6; 9 bases fit TRBD1. Germline lookup yields CDR1 SNHLY and CDR2 FYNNEI. The CDR3 loop spans 17 amino acids. J lost 3 bases, V lost 7 bases, and 10 bases had no gene match. As DNA, the CDR3 is TGTGCCAGCAACCCCCGGACAGGGGAGTTCTATAATTCACCCCTCCACTTT. It translates to CASNPRTGEFYNSPLHF.

The chain has TRBV10-3 and TRBJ1-2, with D unclear. Germline V gene data show CDR1 as ENHRY and CDR2 as SYGVKD. The V end lost 0 bases, the J end lost 0 bases, and 5 bases lay between the germline ends. The CDR3 loop spans 14 amino acids. In DNA, the CDR3 is TGTGCCATCAGTGAGTCGCTAGCTAACTATGGCTACACCTTC. This translates into CAISESLANYGYTF.

The chain carries TRBV27 and TRBJ2-7, with D possibly being TRBD1 (5 bases). The V gene lost 0 bases and the J gene lost 7 bases, with 13 bases spanning the gap. The CDR3 has 14 amino acids. Germline V gene sequence: CDR1 MNHEY, CDR2 SMNVEV (reference sequence). The CDR3 protein is CASSLSGVGREQYF. The CDR3 DNA follows: TGTGCCAGCAGTTTATCAGGGGTCGGTAGGGAGCAGTACTTC.

The chain uses TRBV2 and TRBJ1-1; no reliable D call. The germline CDR1 and CDR2 sequences are SNHLY and FYNNEI. Trimming took 6 bases from V and 2 from J, leaving 7 bases between them. This CDR3 is 12 amino acids long. In DNA form, the CDR3 reads TGTGCCAGCAGGAGAGTTAACACTGAAGCTTTCTTT. Translated, it gives CASRRVNTEAFF.

V gene TRBV30 combines with J gene TRBJ1-5; no definite D call. This CDR3 has 13 amino acids. V lost 2 bases, J lost 7 bases, and 12 bases lay in between. Per germline, CDR1 GTSNPN and CDR2 SVGIG (reference sequence). The CDR3 region has the DNA TGTGCCTGGAGTAGGCAGGTAAGCCAGCCCCAGCATTTT. Translating gives CAWSRQVSQPQHF.

The gene calls are TRBV5-1 and TRBJ2-2; TRBD1 is a possible D gene (5 bases). Germline assignment: CDR1 SGHRS and CDR2 YFSETQ. The V end lost 2 bases, the J end lost 3 bases, and 14 bases lay between the germline ends. This CDR3 spans 16 amino acids. The CDR3 bases are TGCGCCAGCAGCTTCCAGGGTAGCCCCGACACCGGGGAGCTGTTTTTT. This codes for CASSFQGSPDTGELFF.

The V and J genes are TRBV2 and TRBJ1-1; D call uncertain. The V gene lost 3 bases and the J gene lost 1 base, with 12 bases spanning the gap. The germline V gene encodes CDR1 SNHLY and CDR2 FYNNEI. This CDR3 comprises 15 residues. The CDR3 bases are TGTGCCAGCAGTGATTTTCCGGAACCGAACACTGAAGCTTTCTTT. Its translation is CASSDFPEPNTEAFF.

The rearrangement joins TRBV5-1 to TRBJ1-2; the D gene is possibly TRBD1 (6 bases). The germline V and J ends were trimmed by 4 bases and 4 bases, with 14 bases remaining between them. Germline V gives CDR1 SGHRS, CDR2 YFSETQ. The CDR3 totals 14 residues. The CDR3 coding sequence is TGCGCCAGCAGCCGGGACAAACAAATCTATGGCTACACCTTC. It encodes CASSRDKQIYGYTF.

The rearrangement joins TRBV19 to TRBJ2-5; 8 positions agree with TRBD1. The CDR3 sequence is 16 residues long. Germline trimming cut 6 bases from V and 5 bases from J; bases unmatched to any gene: 14. Looked up from germline, CDR1 is LNHDA and CDR2 is SQIVND (reference sequence). The CDR3, as DNA: TGTGCCAGTAGCAAGGCTCGGACAGGGCCATGGGAGACCCAGTACTTC. Protein: CASSKARTGPWETQYF.

This clone was detected once. The chain employs TRBV7-6 and TRBJ2-3; 8 positions match TRBD1. V lost 1 base, J lost 4 bases, and 1 base stayed unmatched. The germline V gene has CDR1 SGHVS and CDR2 FNYEAQ. The CDR3 runs 14 residues. The CDR3 DNA is TGTGCCAGCAGCTTAGGCAGGGGGCCAGATACGCAGTATTTT. It translates to CASSLGRGPDTQYF.

The rearrangement joins TRBV11-2 to TRBJ2-4; D is ambiguous. Trimming cost V 1 base and J 5 bases, with 9 bases left between them. CDR1 is SGHAT, CDR2 FQNNGV, per germline. CDR3 size: 14 residues. Here the CDR3 DNA reads TGTGCCAGCAGCTTAGGTCGTGTTGAAAACATTCAGTACTTC. This codes for CASSLGRVENIQYF.

This chain joins TRBV5-6 and TRBJ2-3, with 8 positions matching TRBD2. Losses at the gene ends were 5 bases for V and 3 bases for J; bases not matched to a gene: 8. The length of the CDR3 is 15 residues. Germline V lookup: CDR1 SGHDT, CDR2 YYEEEE. The CDR3 DNA is TGTGCCAGCAGTCCCGGGACTAGATTGACAGATACGCAGTATTTT. Translating it yields CASSPGTRLTDTQYF.

The rearrangement joins TRBV5-6 to TRBJ1-1; D is ambiguous. The CDR3 has 12 residues. The V end lost 4 bases, the J end lost 6 bases, and 10 bases lay between the germline ends. CDR1 SGHDT and CDR2 YYEEEE come from the germline V gene. The CDR3 sequence is CASSTRGAEAFF. CDR3 in DNA: TGTGCCAGCAGCACCCGGGGAGCTGAAGCTTTCTTT.

The gene calls are TRBV25-1 and TRBJ2-6, with 8 bases identical to TRBD1. There are 18 residues in the CDR3. Germline CDR1 is MGHDK and CDR2 is SYGVNS. V was clipped by 5 bases and J by 0 bases; unmatched bases: 9. The CDR3 region is CASSPQTGAASGANVLTF. CDR3 coding DNA: TGTGCCAGCAGTCCCCAGACAGGGGCCGCCTCTGGGGCCAACGTCCTGACTTTC.

The rearrangement links TRBV6-6 to TRBJ1-1; D not certain. Trimming left V 8 bases short and J 5 bases short, with 12 bases between. The CDR3 contains 12 residues. The germline gives CDR1 MNHNY, CDR2 SVGAGI (reference sequence). CDR3 loop: CASGVQGTEAFF. Written as DNA, the CDR3 is TGTGCCAGCGGGGTGCAAGGGACTGAAGCTTTCTTT.

J is TRBJ1-1 and V is TRBV5-1, with D unresolved. CDR3 length: 11 amino acids. V lost 4 bases and J lost 5, with 6 bases in between. Germline V gene sequence: CDR1 SGHRS, CDR2 YFSETQ. CDR3 nucleotides: TGCGCCAGCAGCCTCAAGACTGAAGCTTTCTTT. It codes for CASSLKTEAFF.

The chain couples TRBV20-1 to TRBJ1-1; a weak D match, TRBD1 (6 bases). Germline V lookup: CDR1 DFQATT, CDR2 SNEGSKA (reference sequence). There are 10 residues in the CDR3. In DNA form, the CDR3 reads TGCAGAGCCCAGGGGTCTGAAGCTTTCTTT. Translation: CRAQGSEAFF.

A few counts support this clone. The chain combines TRBV5-1 with TRBJ2-7; 9 nucleotides align to TRBD1. With 4 bases clipped from V and 5 bases from J, the junction kept 7 bases outside the gene matches. The germline gives CDR1 SGHRS, CDR2 YFSETQ. The CDR3 extends over 14 amino acids. CDR3 residues: CASSGGQGLDEQYF. The CDR3 nucleotides are TGCGCCAGCAGCGGGGGACAGGGCTTAGACGAGCAGTACTTC. Using reference TRBV5-1 and TRBJ2-7 for the parts outside the CDR3, the full variable domain is KAGVTQTPRYLIKTRGQQVTLSCSPISGHRSVSWYQQTPGQGLQFLFEYFSETQRNKGNFPGRFSGRQFSNSRSEMNVSTLELGDSALYLCASSGGQGLDEQYFGPGTRLTVT.

V is TRBV6-5 and J is TRBJ2-2; D remains unclear. The CDR3 has 14 residues. Germline V gene sequence: CDR1 MNHEY, CDR2 SVGAGI. The ends were cut back, 2 bases at V and 13 bases at J, with 17 bases in the middle. In nucleotides, the CDR3 is TGTGCCAGCAGTTACGGGGTAGGGCAGCGAGGGCTGTTTTTT. Protein: CASSYGVGQRGLFF.

The rearrangement links TRBV13 to TRBJ1-1; D unclear. The CDR3 has 15 residues. Trimming took 0 bases from V and 2 from J, leaving 10 bases between them. Germline CDR1 and CDR2: PRHDT and FYEKMQ (reference sequence). The CDR3 is CASSLGGEYNTEAFF. CDR3 sequence (DNA): TGTGCCAGCAGCTTAGGCGGGGAATACAACACTGAAGCTTTCTTT.

The chain employs TRBV7-2 and TRBJ1-4; D not resolved. Germline lookup yields CDR1 SGHTA and CDR2 FQGNSA. The CDR3 sequence is 13 residues long. The V and J ends lost 4 bases and 6 bases respectively, with 9 bases between them. CDR3 bases: TGTGCCAGCAGCTATACGAGGGATGAAAAACTGTTTTTT. It is translated as CASSYTRDEKLFF.